The present T cell receptor beta chain was sequenced within a study of shared T cell receptors in the human thymus. With 4 bases clipped from V and 3 bases from J, the junction kept 13 bases outside the gene matches. Germline CDR1 is SGHNT and CDR2 is YYREEE (reference sequence). CDR3 length equals 16 residues. Produced via immunoSEQ multiplex PCR; TCRdb's table is partial and in-frame only. This sample carries roughly 550,000 clones, 75% to 80% of them seen once, and the ten largest clones take about 0.012%. This same sample was also part of a study on human thymus T cells.

The origin of this receptor is a boy in the first two years of life with a congenital heart defect. Source material: thymocytes. This chain connects TRBV5-4 to TRBJ2-7; 7 nucleotides agree with TRBD2. The CDR3 protein is CASSVLPGTTNYEQYF. CDR3 sequence (DNA): TGTGCCAGCAGCGTACTCCCCGGGACTACTAACTACGAGCAGTACTTC.